This record looks at one T cell receptor (beta chain) sequence and its context. Its antigen is currently not known. No base quality values were provided; no much bigger clone lies one nucleotide off. These data originate in a study of immune characterization of retroperitoneal liposarcoma (dated by TCRdb to the late 2010s). Library preparation was by PCR. Sequencing relied on a NextSeq 500. TCRdb reprocessing: public reads trimmed at Q25 with fastp, clones called with MiXCR, in-frame beta chains kept. Here each entry gathers all rows of one CDR3 protein and keeps the most common genes and DNA. This sample holds more than 6,000 distinct CDR3 sequences; about 26% were observed only once. In total, the top ten clones hold about 27% of the sample. The CDR3, from cysteine to phenylalanine, totals 15 residues. Of all the DNA, just the CDR3 is kept, 45 bases in frame from base 1. Unmatched junction bases come to 7, with V trimmed by 7 bases and J by 1 base. For CDR1 and CDR2, the germline V gene lists SQVTM and ANQGSEA.

The sequence links TRBV29-1 to TRBJ2-2; 9 central bases correspond to TRBD2. The receptor was isolated from a female donor with retroperitoneal liposarcoma. The sequenced material came from tumor tissue. The DNA sequence reads TGCAGCGCTGTCGCTAGCGGGATGAACACCGGGGAGCTGTTTTTT. This encodes CSAVASGMNTGELFF.